Sequencing of this T cell receptor (beta chain) was carried out in a study of control samples from healthy donors and cancer patients. The CDR3 has 16 amino acids. CDR1 and CDR2 from the germline V gene are LGHDT and YNNKEL (reference sequence). V lost 1 base, J lost 1 base, and 11 bases lay in between. Profiled with immunoSEQ multiplex PCR; TCRdb holds only in-frame clones, not every one. The sample carries about 51,000 clones, 75% to 90% recorded once. The TCR was taken from a man between 65 and 85 years old in good health. The source material was blood. The J gene is TRBJ2-1, the V gene TRBV3-1 (or the pseudogene TRBV3-2); weak D call: TRBD2 (5 bases). CDR3 bases: TGTGCCAGCAGCCAAGGGCAACCGGGGTCCTACAATGAGCAGTTCTTC. Encoded protein: CASSQGQPGSYNEQFF.